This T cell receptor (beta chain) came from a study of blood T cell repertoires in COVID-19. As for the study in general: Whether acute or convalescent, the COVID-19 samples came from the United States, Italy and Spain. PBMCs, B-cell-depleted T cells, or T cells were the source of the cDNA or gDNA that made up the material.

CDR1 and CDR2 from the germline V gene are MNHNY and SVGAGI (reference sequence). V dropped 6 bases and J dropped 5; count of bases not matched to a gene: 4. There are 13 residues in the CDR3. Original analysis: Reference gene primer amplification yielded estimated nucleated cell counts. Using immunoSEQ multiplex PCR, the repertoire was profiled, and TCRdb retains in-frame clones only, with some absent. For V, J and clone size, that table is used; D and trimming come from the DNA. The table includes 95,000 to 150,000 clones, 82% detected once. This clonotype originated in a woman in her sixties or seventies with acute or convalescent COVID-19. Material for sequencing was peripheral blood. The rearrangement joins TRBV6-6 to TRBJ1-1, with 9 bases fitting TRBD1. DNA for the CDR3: TGTGCCAGCAGACAGGGGGCAAGGACTGAAGCTTTCTTT. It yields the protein CASRQGARTEAFF.